The rows below give T cell receptor beta chains drawn from one sample of a study of blood T cell repertoires in COVID-19. Generated by immunoSEQ multiplex PCR, the TCRdb table keeps only in-frame clones and is missing some. The table records about 260,000 clones, approximately 83% of them present only once. Sequenced sample: peripheral blood. Receptor source: a woman aged 45-65 years who had recovered from COVID-19. The CDR3 runs from the conserved cysteine through the conserved F or W. D genes are given only for firm matches. Size is omitted from some rows. Given values are once, few, many or a class for expanded clones.

size	V	D	J	CDR3	DNA
-	TRBV29-1	-	TRBJ1-2	CSVEEGRGYTF	TGCAGCGTTGAGGAGGGAAGGGGCTACACCTTC
-	TRBV5-5	TRBD1	TRBJ2-5	CASSLAVRTGVETQYF	TGTGCCAGCAGCTTGGCCGTGAGGACAGGGGTGGAGACCCAGTACTTC
-	TRBV7-2	TRBD1	TRBJ1-6	CASSNNRGRGSPLHF	TGTGCCAGCAGCAATAACAGGGGGCGTGGATCACCCCTCCACTTT
-	TRBV6-5	TRBD1	TRBJ1-6	CASRRTGPGNSPLHF	TGTGCCAGCAGGCGGACAGGGCCCGGCAATTCACCCCTCCACTTT
once	TRBV4-3	TRBD2	TRBJ2-7	CASSQGARGGGYEQYF	TGCGCCAGCAGCCAAGGAGCACGGGGGGGAGGGTACGAGCAGTACTTC
-	TRBV6-4	TRBD2	TRBJ2-1	CASSVGTSGREEQFF	TGTGCCAGCAGTGTAGGGACTAGCGGGAGGGAAGAACAGTTCTTC
-	TRBV6-2/TRBV6-3	TRBD2	TRBJ2-1	CASSSGTSGNEQFF	TGTGCCAGCAGCTCCGGGACTAGCGGCAATGAGCAGTTCTTC
-	TRBV28	TRBD1	TRBJ2-1	CASIFRGQEMSRNEQFF	TGTGCCAGCATCTTTAGGGGGCAGGAGATGTCCCGCAATGAGCAGTTCTTC
-	TRBV27	TRBD1	TRBJ1-2	CASSHYPNRGPIIFGYTF	TGTGCCAGCAGTCACTACCCCAACAGGGGCCCGATTATCTTTGGCTACACCTTC
few	TRBV28	-	TRBJ1-2	CASSLGQGFSRGYTF	TGTGCCAGCAGCCTAGGGCAGGGGTTCTCACGGGGCTACACCTTC
-	TRBV28	-	TRBJ1-2	CASTLQGSGNGYTF	TGTGCCAGCACCCTCCAAGGAAGCGGGAATGGCTACACCTTC
-	TRBV7-2	TRBD1	TRBJ2-2	CAGRGQGVTGELFF	TGTGCCGGCCGGGGACAGGGGGTGACCGGGGAGCTGTTTTTT
-	TRBV3-1/TRBV3-2	-	TRBJ2-3	CASTQRGGTDTQYF	TGTGCCAGCACCCAGCGCGGGGGCACAGATACGCAGTATTTT
few	TRBV7-9	TRBD1	TRBJ1-2	CASSSGQGNYGYTF	TGTGCCAGCAGCTCCGGACAGGGGAACTATGGCTACACCTTC
-	TRBV6-2/TRBV6-3	-	TRBJ1-6	CASSGHGQNNSPLHF	TGTGCCAGCAGTGGCCACGGACAGAATAATTCACCCCTCCACTTT
-	TRBV15	TRBD2	TRBJ2-7	CATYRILAEAYEQYF	TGTGCCACCTACAGAATACTAGCGGAAGCCTACGAGCAGTACTTC
-	TRBV30	-	TRBJ1-3	CAWSLAGVFSGNTIYF	TGTGCCTGGAGTCTGGCAGGGGTCTTCTCTGGAAACACCATATATTTT
-	TRBV19	TRBD2	TRBJ2-3	CASRLLAGSTDTQYF	TGTGCCAGTAGGTTACTAGCGGGGAGCACAGATACGCAGTATTTT
-	TRBV4-3	TRBD1	TRBJ1-2	CASSQEDRGVYGYTF	TGCGCCAGCAGCCAAGAGGACAGGGGGGTCTATGGCTACACCTTC
-	TRBV6-2/TRBV6-3	TRBD2	TRBJ2-2	CASSTQLAGASTGELFF	TGTGCCAGCAGTACCCAACTAGCGGGAGCGAGCACCGGGGAGCTGTTTTTT